Presented here are 25 T cell receptor beta chains from one specimen sequenced in a study of shared clonotypes between healthy human individuals. The table came from immunoSEQ multiplex PCR; TCRdb's copy has only in-frame clones and leaves some out. This table has around 990,000 clones, roughly 80% appearing once. The sample taken for sequencing was memory CD4+ T cells from PBMCs. The subset: CD45RA-negative fraction. The origin of the receptors is a man between 18 and 29 years old in good health. Some clones in this sample may be carry-over from other donors' samples.

V is TRBV7-9 and J is TRBJ1-6; no firm D call. CDR1 is SEHNR and CDR2 is FQNEAQ in the germline V gene (reference sequence). Trimming took 0 bases from V and 2 from J, leaving 8 bases between them. The CDR3 sequence is 16 residues long. The CDR3 nucleotides read TGTGCCAGCAGCTTAGCGGGGAGTACCTATAATTCACCCCTCCACTTT. This encodes CASSLAGSTYNSPLHF.

The chain has TRBV5-6 and TRBJ1-1; tentatively, D is TRBD1 (6 bases). Trimming shortened V by 1 base and J by 2 bases, and 24 bases separated the two germline ends. Germline loops: CDR1 SGHDT, CDR2 YYEEEE. The CDR3 runs 19 residues. CDR3 nucleotides: TGTGCCAGCAGCTTGAGTCTTTTACAGGGAAGGTTGGAAAACACTGAAGCTTTCTTT. It codes for CASSLSLLQGRLENTEAFF.

The genes are TRBV4-2 and TRBJ2-3; D not resolved. This CDR3 has 15 amino acids. The V end was cut by 4 bases, the J end by 2 bases, with 13 bases between. CDR1 LGHNA and CDR2 YNFKEQ come from the germline V gene. CDR3 coding DNA: TGTGCCAGCAGCCCGCTTCTTGCCCCCACAGATACGCAGTATTTT. Residues: CASSPLLAPTDTQYF.

This clone was picked up a small number of times. V usage is TRBV5-6 and J usage is TRBJ2-5, with 10 bases matching TRBD1. Trimming took 3 bases from V and 5 from J; bases not matched to a gene: 7. CDR3 size: 15 residues. CDR1 is SGHDT and CDR2 is YYEEEE in the germline V gene. CDR3 DNA sequence: TGTGCCAGCAGCTCCGGGACAGGGGCCGGGGAGACCCAGTACTTC. The encoded protein is CASSSGTGAGETQYF.

This clone was picked up one time. The gene calls are TRBV28 and TRBJ1-1; D is possibly TRBD1 (6 bases). The CDR3 spans 14 residues. V was trimmed by 7 bases and J by 5 bases, leaving 17 bases between them. Looked up from germline, CDR1 is MDHEN and CDR2 is SYDVKM. The CDR3 region has the DNA TGTGCCAGCACTCCCGGGGGGCCGGAAACTGAAGCTTTCTTT. It specifies CASTPGGPETEAFF.

Only one count was recorded for this clone. The rearrangement joins TRBV10-1 to TRBJ2-5, with no clear D. From germline, CDR1 is WNHNN and CDR2 SYGVQD (reference sequence). Trimming pared 3 bases from V and 13 bases from J, leaving 6 bases between. The CDR3 covers 9 residues. The CDR3 is CASSEPRYF. Here the CDR3 DNA reads TGCGCCAGCAGTGAACCTCGGTACTTC.

The genes are TRBV11-1 and TRBJ2-3; no definite D call. The CDR3 has 12 amino acids. Trimming removed 2 bases at V and 4 bases at J, with 4 bases between. CDR1 is SGHAT and CDR2 is FQDESV in the germline V gene (reference sequence). The CDR3 sequence is CASSLSPDTQYF. CDR3 nucleotides: TGTGCCAGCAGCTTATCCCCAGATACGCAGTATTTT.

V is TRBV7-2 and J is TRBJ2-1, with TRBD2 matching over 10 bases. Per germline, CDR1 SGHTA and CDR2 FQGNSA. Trimming removed 1 base from V and 10 bases from J; junction bases left unmatched: 4. This CDR3 spans 14 amino acids. The CDR3 bases are TGTGCCAGCAGCTTAGGGGGGACTAGCGAAGAGCAGTTCTTC. This encodes CASSLGGTSEEQFF.

V and J are TRBV11-3 and TRBJ2-1; 7 bases match TRBD1. The CDR3 is 13 residues long. Germline assignment: CDR1 SGHNT and CDR2 YENEEA. J lost 10 bases, V lost 5 bases, and 8 bases had no gene match. CDR3 in DNA: TGTGCCAGCAGCACACAGGGGCAGGGGGAGCAGTTCTTC. Translating it yields CASSTQGQGEQFF.

Notes on this clone: Other DNA variants within this sample encode the same CDR3. The gene calls are TRBV9 and TRBJ1-2; D might be TRBD1 (5 bases). The V end was cut by 0 bases, the J end by 1 base, with 7 bases between. From germline, CDR1 is SGDLS and CDR2 YYNGEE. The CDR3 covers 14 residues. The CDR3 bases are TGTGCCAGCAGCGTAGAGGGACGTAACTATGGCTACACCTTC. Its protein product is CASSVEGRNYGYTF.

The chain combines TRBV9 with TRBJ2-3, with 16 nucleotides matching TRBD2. V trimming: 3 bases; J trimming: 8 bases; junction bases outside the gene matches: 6. Germline CDR1 SGDLS, CDR2 YYNGEE. The CDR3 totals 16 residues. The CDR3 nucleotides read TGTGCCAGCAGCGCGCCCGGGACTAGCGGGAGGGGTACGCAGTATTTT. This translates into CASSAPGTSGRGTQYF.

This clone was counted between two and nine times. The CDR3 DNA is TGTGCCAGCAGCTCAGGGAGGAGCGGTGGCTACACCTTC. Translating gives CASSSGRSGGYTF. V gene TRBV5-6 combines with J gene TRBJ1-2, with D perhaps TRBD1 (5 bases). V lost 3 bases, J lost 7 bases, and 13 bases lay in between. CDR3 length: 13 amino acids. Germline V gene data show CDR1 as SGHDT and CDR2 as YYEEEE.

The V gene is TRBV9, the J gene TRBJ2-2; D is unresolved. Trimming pared 0 bases from V and 0 bases from J, leaving 9 bases between. The CDR3 covers 16 residues. The V gene's germline CDR1 is SGDLS and CDR2 YYNGEE. The CDR3 is CASSVGARANTGELFF. CDR3 DNA sequence: TGTGCCAGCAGCGTAGGGGCGAGAGCGAACACCGGGGAGCTGTTTTTT.

V is TRBV30 and J is TRBJ1-2; D remains ambiguous. Germline V lookup: CDR1 GTSNPN, CDR2 SVGIG (reference sequence). This CDR3 region has 12 residues. Trimming took off 1 base at V and 4 bases at J, with 7 bases between the two ends. The CDR3 DNA sequence: TGTGCCTGGAGTGCGAGAACCTATGGCTACACCTTC. It encodes CAWSARTYGYTF. Supplemented by reference TRBV30 and TRBJ1-2, the full variable domain reads SQTIHQWPATLVQPVGSPLSLECTVEGTSNPNLYWYRQAAGRGLQLLFYSVGIGQISSEVPQNLSASRPQDRQFILSSKKLLLSDSGFYLCAWSARTYGYTFGSGTRLTVV.

The chain uses TRBV7-2 and TRBJ1-1, with D possibly being TRBD1 (6 bases). V was trimmed by 1 base and J by 3 bases, leaving 18 bases between them. The CDR3 extends over 17 amino acids. The germline gives CDR1 SGHTA, CDR2 FQGNSA. The CDR3 reads CASSLVRGGRLYTEAFF. The CDR3 bases are TGTGCCAGCAGCTTAGTAAGGGGGGGCAGACTATACACTGAAGCTTTCTTT.

This clone was detected only once. Given a much more abundant clone one base away, this may be a read error. The V gene is TRBV7-9, the J gene TRBJ1-3; TRBD1 might be the D (5 bases). V was clipped by 1 base and J by 0 bases, with 7 bases between them. This CDR3 is 15 amino acids long. CDR1 and CDR2 (germline): SEHNR, FQNEAQ (reference sequence). CDR3 residues: CASSLGGSSGNTIYF. For the CDR3, the DNA is TGTGCCAGCAGCTTAGGGGGCAGCTCTGGAAACACCATATATTTT.

This clone has a handful of counts. V and J are TRBV30 and TRBJ1-3, with D hard to call. V dropped 0 bases and J dropped 4 bases, with 7 bases sitting between them. Germline V gene sequence: CDR1 GTSNPN, CDR2 SVGIG (reference sequence). This CDR3 has 13 residues. CDR3 sequence: CAWSVAAGNTIYF. CDR3 DNA: TGTGCCTGGAGTGTGGCGGCCGGAAACACCATATATTTT.

The CDR3 spells CASSLSGVRSYEQYF. The CDR3, as DNA: TGCGCCAGCAGTCTGAGCGGGGTTCGCTCCTACGAGCAGTACTTC. V is TRBV5-1 and J is TRBJ2-7; 7 bases map to TRBD2. V gave up 5 bases and J gave up 0 bases; unmatched junction bases: 8. Germline V gene lookup returns CDR1 SGHRS and CDR2 YFSETQ. There are 15 residues in the CDR3. The whole variable domain, remainder taken from reference TRBV5-1 and TRBJ2-7, is KAGVTQTPRYLIKTRGQQVTLSCSPISGHRSVSWYQQTPGQGLQFLFEYFSETQRNKGNFPGRFSGRQFSNSRSEMNVSTLELGDSALYLCASSLSGVRSYEQYFGPGTRLTVT.

The DNA for the CDR3 is TGTGCCAGCAGCGCCGCTGGGAGACTCGGGGAGCTGTTTTTT. The encoded protein is CASSAAGRLGELFF. This chain connects TRBV7-3 to TRBJ2-2; D might be TRBD2 (5 bases). CDR3 size: 14 residues. Per the germline V gene, CDR1 is SGHTA and CDR2 is FQGTGA. The V end lost 5 bases, the J end lost 7 bases, and 14 bases lay between the germline ends. Based on the CDR3 plus reference TRBV7-3 and TRBJ2-2, the full variable domain is GAGVSQTPSNKVTEKGKYVELRCDPISGHTALYWYRQSLGQGPEFLIYFQGTGAADDSGLPNDRFFAVRPEGSVSTLKIQRTERGDSAVYLCASSAAGRLGELFFGEGSRLTVL.

This clone was seen a single time. The rearrangement uses TRBV25-1 and TRBJ2-7; 8 bases match TRBD2. This CDR3 is 16 amino acids long. The germline CDR1 and CDR2 sequences are MGHDK and SYGVNS. J gave up 4 bases and V 4 bases, and 12 bases lay outside the gene matches. Here the CDR3 DNA reads TGTGCCAGCAGTGCTATCTCCGGGGGGGCGGGGTACGAGCAGTACTTC. Protein: CASSAISGGAGYEQYF.

Turning to this clone: The sample contains more than one DNA sequence encoding this CDR3. The chain carries TRBV2 and TRBJ1-4; possible D gene TRBD1, 5 bases. The CDR3 loop spans 15 amino acids. In germline, CDR1 is SNHLY, CDR2 FYNNEI. The V and J ends lost 6 bases and 0 bases respectively, with 11 bases between them. CDR3 residues: CASSRTGATNEKLFF. CDR3 bases: TGTGCCAGCAGCCGTACAGGCGCAACTAATGAAAAACTGTTTTTT.

The rearrangement links TRBV7-7 to TRBJ2-2, with 8 bases lining up with TRBD2. CDR1 is SSHAT, CDR2 FNYEAQ, per germline (reference sequence). V was pared by 5 bases and J by 6 bases, with 17 bases of the junction left unmatched. This CDR3 has 18 amino acids. CDR3 sequence: CASSPLPAGVNIAGELFF. For the CDR3, the DNA is TGTGCCAGCAGCCCTCTGCCAGCGGGAGTTAATATAGCCGGGGAGCTGTTTTTT.

CDR3 DNA sequence: TGTGCCAGTCACCTCCTTCCTCGGGTCGGCGAGCAGTACTTC. It codes for CASHLLPRVGEQYF. This chain links TRBV2 with TRBJ2-7; D ambiguous. This CDR3 contains 14 residues. Trimming left V 9 bases short and J 6 bases short, with 21 bases between. Per the germline V gene, CDR1 is SNHLY and CDR2 is FYNNEI.

Regarding this clone: A read error is likely here: a far larger clone is one base away. V and J are TRBV2 and TRBJ1-1, with D hard to call. This CDR3 is 13 amino acids long. V lost 1 base to trimming and J lost 0 bases, with 3 bases between them. The germline gives CDR1 SNHLY, CDR2 FYNNEI. CDR3 sequence: CASSEGLNTEAFF. DNA for the CDR3: TGTGCCAGCAGTGAAGGTTTGAACACTGAAGCTTTCTTT.

This chain links TRBV7-2 with TRBJ2-5; 12 bases agree with TRBD2. The CDR3 is 15 amino acids. Per the germline V gene, CDR1 is SGHTA and CDR2 is FQGNSA. Unmatched junction bases numbered 2, after V lost 2 bases and J lost 4 bases. DNA of the CDR3: TGTGCCAGCAGCTTAACTAGCGGGAGGCCAGAGACCCAGTACTTC. Protein sequence: CASSLTSGRPETQYF. Full variable domain (missing parts from reference TRBV7-2 and TRBJ2-5): GAGVSQSPSNKVTEKGKDVELRCDPISGHTALYWYRQSLGQGLEFLIYFQGNSAPDKSGLPSDRFSAERTGGSVSTLTIQRTQQEDSAVYLCASSLTSGRPETQYFGPGTRLLVL.